One and the same sample provided the 23 T cell receptor beta chains below, sequenced in a study of T cells after yellow fever vaccination. Each CDR3 protein is one row after TCRdb ran MiXCR on the 5' RACE reads. The repertoire consists of some 350,000 distinct CDR3 sequences, with 6.2% occurring once and the leading ten covering 15%. The starting material was PBMCs, obtained 5 days after the yellow fever booster vaccination. These TCRs come from a young man who received the YFV17D yellow fever vaccine.

This clonotype was counted between two and nine times. The chain has TRBV5-4 and TRBJ2-5, with D hard to call. This CDR3 contains 15 residues. V lost 0 bases to trimming and J lost 2 bases, with 11 bases between them. The germline V gene has CDR1 SGHNT and CDR2 YYREEE (reference sequence). The CDR3 coding sequence is TGTGCCAGCAGCTTGGGGCAGACCCTACAAGAGACCCAGTACTTC. It is translated as CASSLGQTLQETQYF. Full variable domain (rest looked up from reference TRBV5-4 and TRBJ2-5): ETGVTQSPTHLIKTRGQQVTLRCSSQSGHNTVSWYQQALGQGPQFIFQYYREEENGRGNFPPRFSGLQFPNYSSELNVNALELDDSALYLCASSLGQTLQETQYFGPGTRLLVL.

The table lists this clonotype with many counts. The gene calls are TRBV5-1 and TRBJ2-1, with 7 positions matching TRBD1. V was pared by 5 bases and J by 5 bases, with 13 bases of the junction left unmatched. CDR3 length: 16 residues. Germline values: CDR1 SGHRS, CDR2 YFSETQ. The CDR3 nucleotides read TGCGCCAGCAGTCTATCAGGGACAGAACTTAACAATGAGCAGTTCTTC. Protein sequence: CASSLSGTELNNEQFF.

This clonotype came up a few times. The chain links TRBV28 to TRBJ2-1, with 14 bases aligning to TRBD2. The V gene's germline CDR1 is MDHEN and CDR2 SYDVKM. Unmatched junction bases numbered 14, after V lost 0 bases and J lost 10 bases. This CDR3 has 19 amino acids. The CDR3: CASSLWLTGTSGRIREQFF. The CDR3 nucleotides read TGTGCCAGCAGTTTATGGTTGACCGGGACTAGCGGGAGAATAAGGGAGCAGTTCTTC.

The V gene is TRBV7-2, the J gene TRBJ1-1; tentatively, D is TRBD1 (6 bases). CDR1 SGHTA and CDR2 FQGNSA come from the germline V gene. The CDR3 spans 13 residues. The germline V and J ends were trimmed by 4 bases and 5 bases, with 11 bases remaining between them. Written as DNA, the CDR3 is TGTGCCAGCAGCTGGGGGGCCGGGACTGAAGCTTTCTTT. Its protein product is CASSWGAGTEAFF.

The chain combines TRBV28 with TRBJ2-1, with TRBD2 identical over 8 bases. The germline CDR1 and CDR2 sequences are MDHEN and SYDVKM. The CDR3 consists of 13 residues. The J segment lost 9 bases and the V segment lost 8 bases, leaving 9 bases of the junction unmatched. The CDR3 spells CASEAGVFGEQFF. The CDR3 nucleotides are TGTGCCAGCGAAGCGGGAGTATTCGGTGAGCAGTTCTTC.

This clonotype was counted many times. The chain combines TRBV25-1 with TRBJ2-2, with D unresolved. With 4 bases removed from V and 8 bases from J, the gap between germline ends came to 5 bases. CDR3 length: 11 amino acids. Germline V gene data show CDR1 as MGHDK and CDR2 as SYGVNS. CDR3 in DNA: TGTGCCAGCAGTGTGGTGGGGGAGCTGTTTTTT. This encodes CASSVVGELFF.

The table lists this clonotype with many counts. The chain employs TRBV11-2 and TRBJ2-2, with D perhaps given as TRBD1 or TRBD2 (7 bases each). Looked up from germline, CDR1 is SGHAT and CDR2 is FQNNGV. The length of the CDR3 is 15 residues. The ends were cut back, 2 bases at V and 5 bases at J, with 12 bases in the middle. CDR3 protein: CASSLSQGGTGELFF. The CDR3 DNA is TGTGCCAGCAGCTTAAGCCAGGGGGGGACCGGGGAGCTGTTTTTT.

This clonotype has a count of ten or more. V gene TRBV29-1 combines with J gene TRBJ1-1; D remains unclear. V lost 4 bases and J lost 7, with 10 bases in between. Germline V gene data show CDR1 as SQVTM and CDR2 as ANQGSEA. This CDR3 has 11 residues. As DNA, the CDR3 is TGCAGCGTTGTTGGTCAACTTGAAGCTTTCTTT. Its translation is CSVVGQLEAFF.

This clonotype was observed at least ten times. The chain joins TRBV5-6 to TRBJ2-3; D may be TRBD1 (5 bases). The length of the CDR3 is 14 residues. Trimming left V 0 bases short and J 3 bases short, with 8 bases between. Germline assignment: CDR1 SGHDT and CDR2 YYEEEE. The CDR3 sequence is CASSLDGATDTQYF. In DNA, the CDR3 is TGTGCCAGCAGCTTGGATGGGGCAACAGATACGCAGTATTTT.

The table lists this clonotype with a few counts. The DNA for the CDR3 is TGTGCCAGCAACCGCGGACAGGCCATCTCCTACGAGCAGTACTTC. It translates to CASNRGQAISYEQYF. The rearrangement links TRBV12-3 or TRBV12-4 to TRBJ2-7; 7 bases align to TRBD1. This CDR3 is 15 amino acids long. Losses at the gene ends were 7 bases for V and 0 bases for J; bases not matched to a gene: 9.

This clonotype was seen only a few times. V gene TRBV20-1 combines with J gene TRBJ1-2; the D is unclear. Germline lookup yields CDR1 DFQATT and CDR2 SNEGSKA (reference sequence). This CDR3 is built from 14 residues. The ends were cut back, 7 bases at V and 8 bases at J, with 23 bases in the middle. CDR3 protein: CSGQVVGGVYGYTF. DNA of the CDR3: TGCAGTGGGCAAGTCGTCGGTGGGGTCTACGGCTACACCTTC.

This clonotype was detected ten times or more. The chain links TRBV12-3 or TRBV12-4 to TRBJ2-2; D is perhaps TRBD1 (6 bases). V lost 6 bases, J lost 3 bases, and 8 bases lay in between. This CDR3 region has 13 residues. The CDR3 sequence is CASSYRDTGELFF. DNA for the CDR3: TGTGCCAGCAGCTACAGGGACACCGGGGAGCTGTTTTTT.

The chain uses TRBV28 and TRBJ2-1; perhaps TRBD2 as D (6 bases). V lost 3 bases, J lost 8 bases, and 11 bases lay in between. In germline, CDR1 is MDHEN, CDR2 SYDVKM. The length of the CDR3 is 13 residues. In DNA, the CDR3 is TGTGCCAGCAGTTTCGTAGGGAGGCATGAGCAGTTCTTC. Its translation: CASSFVGRHEQFF. The variable domain in full, completed from reference TRBV28 and TRBJ2-1, reads DVKVTQSSRYLVKRTGEKVFLECVQDMDHENMFWYRQDPGLGLRLIYFSYDVKMKEKGDIPEGYSVSREKKERFSLILESASTNQTSMYLCASSFVGRHEQFFGPGTRLTVL.

This clonotype occurred a few times. The rearrangement links TRBV15 to TRBJ2-1; no firm D call. V lost 3 bases and J 9 bases, leaving 15 bases between the germline ends. The CDR3 extends over 14 amino acids. Per the germline V gene, CDR1 is LNHNV and CDR2 is YYDKDF (reference sequence). The CDR3 region has the DNA TGTGCCACCAGCAGGGTCTCCTTTGGGGTTGAGCAGTTCTTC. Encoded protein: CATSRVSFGVEQFF.

A note on this clonotype: With a much larger clone just one base away, this may be a read error. V and J are TRBV7-2 and TRBJ1-1; D perhaps matches TRBD1 (6 bases). The CDR3 is made up of 13 amino acids. Trimming cost V 9 bases and J 4 bases, with 15 bases left between them. Per germline, CDR1 SGHTA and CDR2 FQGNSA. DNA of the CDR3: TGTGCCAGAAGAAGGGGGGGATTCACTGAAGCTTTCTTT. Translation gives CARRRGGFTEAFF. Full variable domain (remainder filled in from reference TRBV7-2 and TRBJ1-1): GAGVSQSPSNKVTEKGKDVELRCDPISGHTALYWYRQSLGQGLEFLIYFQGNSAPDKSGLPSDRFSAERTGGSVSTLTIQRTQQEDSAVYLCARRRGGFTEAFFGQGTRLTVV.

Note on this clonotype: One end of the junction is discordant with germline, which a read error may explain. This chain links TRBV27 with TRBJ2-7, with TRBD1 matching over 7 bases. Germline V gene data show CDR1 as MNHEY and CDR2 as SMNVEV (reference sequence). The CDR3 covers 14 residues. CDR3 loop: CASSLRQGYHEPYF. CDR3 bases: TGTGCCAGCAGTTTGAGACAGGGCTACCACGAGCCGTACTTC.

This clonotype was recorded a few times. The rearrangement uses TRBV29-1 and TRBJ2-4; weak D call: TRBD1 (5 bases). The germline V gene has CDR1 SQVTM and CDR2 ANQGSEA. Trimming took off 6 bases at V and 0 bases at J, with 24 bases between the two ends. The length of the CDR3 is 18 residues. CDR3 loop: CSVQSRDTLPLAKNIQYF. CDR3 coding DNA: TGCAGCGTCCAGAGCAGGGATACCCTTCCACTAGCCAAAAACATTCAGTACTTC.

The rearrangement joins TRBV6-2 or TRBV6-3 to TRBJ2-5; D is tentatively TRBD1 or TRBD2 (5 bases each). The CDR3 loop spans 14 amino acids. The germline V gene encodes CDR1 MNHEY and CDR2 SVGEGT. Trimming took off 5 bases at V and 4 bases at J, with 14 bases between the two ends. The CDR3 DNA sequence: TGTGCCAGCAGTGACTGGGGGATACGAGAGACCCAGTACTTC. Translating it yields CASSDWGIRETQYF.

The CDR3 bases are TGTGCCAGCAGCGGACGGACGGATAACACTGAAGCTTTCTTT. This codes for CASSGRTDNTEAFF. The chain combines TRBV7-6 with TRBJ1-1; D is unresolved. Per germline, CDR1 SGHVS and CDR2 FNYEAQ. This CDR3 spans 14 amino acids. With 5 bases removed from V and 2 bases from J, the gap between germline ends came to 12 bases. The full variable domain, its missing parts supplied by reference TRBV7-6 and TRBJ1-1, is GAGVSQSPRYKVTKRGQDVALRCDPISGHVSLYWYRQALGQGPEFLTYFNYEAQQDKSGLPNDRFSAERPEGSISTLTIQRTEQRDSAMYRCASSGRTDNTEAFFGQGTRLTVV.

This clonotype was seen repeatedly, ten times or more. The V call is TRBV12-3 or TRBV12-4, the J call TRBJ1-2, with a weak D call TRBD1 (5 bases). The V end was cut by 5 bases, the J end by 6 bases, with 16 bases between. The CDR3 extends over 14 amino acids. The CDR3 loop reads CASSLAGTANGYTF. CDR3 DNA: TGTGCCAGCAGTCTTGCTGGGACGGCGAATGGCTACACCTTC.

A few counts support this clonotype. The V call is TRBV29-1, the J call TRBJ2-7; 7 bases agree with TRBD1. In germline, CDR1 is SQVTM, CDR2 ANQGSEA. V lost 1 base to trimming and J lost 7 bases; unmatched junction nucleotides: 7. This CDR3 spans 13 amino acids. The CDR3 reads CSVEGQGVMEQYF. As DNA, the CDR3 is TGCAGCGTTGAAGGTCAGGGGGTAATGGAGCAGTACTTC.

V and J are TRBV30 and TRBJ1-4, with 9 bases lining up with TRBD1. Trimming removed 3 bases from V and 7 bases from J; junction bases left unmatched: 12. Looked up from germline, CDR1 is GTSNPN and CDR2 is SVGIG (reference sequence). This CDR3 spans 16 amino acids. CDR3 amino acids: CAWSRGQGSFREKLFF. DNA of the CDR3: TGTGCCTGGAGCAGGGGACAGGGCAGTTTTCGTGAAAAACTGTTTTTT.

The V call is TRBV20-1, the J call TRBJ2-1; D gene unclear. Deletions cut 6 bases from V and 2 bases from J, with 17 bases between. The germline CDR1 and CDR2 sequences are DFQATT and SNEGSKA (reference sequence). The CDR3 has 15 residues. CDR3 sequence reads: CSARSFGAPYNEQFF. CDR3 bases: TGCAGTGCCAGATCTTTCGGAGCCCCCTACAATGAGCAGTTCTTC.